The present TCR beta chain was sequenced within a study of blood T cell repertoires in COVID-19. Assay used: immunoSEQ multiplex PCR; TCRdb lists only in-frame clones, some missing. This table has about 400,000 clones, 86% appearing once. The junction had 5 bases not matched to a gene; V was cut back by 5 bases and J by 0 bases. The CDR3 sequence is 15 residues long. CDR1 SGHVS and CDR2 FQNEAQ come from the germline V gene. This receptor was obtained from a woman in her 30s with active or convalescent COVID-19. The chain couples TRBV7-8 to TRBJ2-3; 7 bases are a match to TRBD1. What was sequenced was peripheral blood. Written as DNA, the CDR3 is TGTGCCAGCAGCCGACAGGGCTCGAGCACAGATACGCAGTATTTT. It encodes CASSRQGSSTDTQYF.